This T cell receptor beta chain was sequenced during a study of T cell changes during pregnancy in multiple sclerosis. With 0 bases removed from V and 1 base from J, the gap between germline ends came to 15 bases. The CDR3 runs to 17 residues. The germline gives CDR1 SGHRS, CDR2 YFSETQ. Here immunoSEQ multiplex PCR was the method, and the copy in TCRdb shows in-frame clones only, minus some. The sample lists 45,000 to 55,000 clones, roughly 92% occurring once. The V call is TRBV5-1, the J call TRBJ2-3; D might be TRBD2 (7 bases). The receptor's source is a female donor in good health, enrolled as a control in a pregnancy study. Sample: CD4+ T cells from peripheral blood mononuclear cells, taken in the second trimester of pregnancy. The CDR3 DNA follows: TGCGCCAGCAGCTTGGAGGGTCGGGGGGCCGGCACAGATACGCAGTATTTT. This codes for CASSLEGRGAGTDTQYF.